These 2 T cell receptor beta chains were sequenced from one sample in a study of T-cell reconstitution after alpha-beta-depleted transplantation in children. TCRbeta library preparation incorporated unique molecular identifiers. Via MiXCR, TCRdb re-called the PCR reads, giving one row per CDR3 protein. The sample holds approximately 980,000 distinct CDR3 sequences, roughly 31% seen once. The specimen was PBMCs, mostly from graft donor cells, collected 360 days after TCRalphabeta/CD19-depleted stem cell transplant. These receptors were taken from a boy younger than two who had a stem cell transplant for SCID, so the T cells may come from the graft donor.

This clonotype was found a few times. The chain couples TRBV29-1 to TRBJ2-5; D might be TRBD1 (5 bases). There are 15 residues in the CDR3. V lost 4 bases and J 1 base, leaving 16 bases between the germline ends. Germline values: CDR1 SQVTM, CDR2 ANQGSEA. The CDR3: CSVGGSGPLQETQYF. The DNA for the CDR3 is TGCAGCGTTGGTGGGTCAGGGCCACTCCAAGAGACCCAGTACTTC.

The rearrangement joins TRBV3-1 to TRBJ2-7; 7 bases agree with TRBD2. This CDR3 contains 16 residues. Unmatched junction bases numbered 5, after V lost 0 bases and J lost 0 bases. Per the germline V gene, CDR1 is LGHDT and CDR2 is YNNKEL (reference sequence). The chain's CDR3 is CASSQEGGGSSYEQYF. The CDR3 nucleotides are TGTGCCAGCAGCCAAGAAGGCGGGGGATCCTCCTACGAGCAGTACTTC.